This T cell receptor (beta chain) came from a study of shared clonotypes between healthy human individuals. Findings of the study overall: When naive CD4 clonotypes were compared across a handful of donors, about 4.8% were shared.

Notes on this clone: Its antigen is not identified. The same CDR3 is also encoded by other DNA sequences in this sample.

The protocol was immunoSEQ multiplex PCR, while the TCRdb copy is restricted to in-frame clones and leaves out a portion. The sample shows millions of clones, around 96% of them seen only once. The V gene lost 0 bases and the J gene lost 3 bases, with 7 bases spanning the gap. Per germline, CDR1 SGDLS and CDR2 YYNGEE. CDR3 length: 13 amino acids. CD45RO-negative, CCR7-selected cells formed the naive CD8 fraction, which excluded terminally differentiated effector memory CD45RA+ cells. Nashville, Tennessee was home to all donors, each a Caucasian adult. What was sequenced was naive CD8+ T cells sorted from blood. The receptor comes from a man aged 18-30 years in good health. The chain carries TRBV9 and TRBJ2-7; D is unclear. The DNA for the CDR3 is TGTGCCAGCAGCGTAGGCGTCGGCTACGAGCAGTACTTC. This translates into CASSVGVGYEQYF. Full variable domain (remainder filled in from reference TRBV9 and TRBJ2-7): DSGVTQTPKHLITATGQRVTLRCSPRSGDLSVYWYQQSLDQGLQFLIQYYNGEERAKGNILERFSAQQFPDLHSELNLSSLELGDSALYFCASSVGVGYEQYFGPGTRLTVT.